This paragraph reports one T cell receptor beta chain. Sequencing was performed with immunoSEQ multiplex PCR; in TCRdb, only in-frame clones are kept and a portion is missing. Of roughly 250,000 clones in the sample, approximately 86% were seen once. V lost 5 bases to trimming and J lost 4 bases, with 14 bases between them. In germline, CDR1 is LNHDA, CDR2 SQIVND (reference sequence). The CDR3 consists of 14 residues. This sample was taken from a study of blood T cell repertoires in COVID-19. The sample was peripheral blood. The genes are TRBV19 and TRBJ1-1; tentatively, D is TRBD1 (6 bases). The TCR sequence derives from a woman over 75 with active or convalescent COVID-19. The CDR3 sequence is CASSPQGWGTEAFF. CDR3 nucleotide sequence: TGTGCCAGTAGTCCACAGGGCTGGGGCACTGAAGCTTTCTTT.